This passage covers 4 T cell receptor beta chains from one sample sequenced in a study of OX40 agonist ivuxolimab in advanced cancers. Measured with immunoSEQ multiplex PCR; TCRdb has only the in-frame clones, and not every one. The data show more than 70,000 clones, around 93% seen once. This specimen consisted of CD4+ or CD8+ T cells sorted from blood, obtained in a trial of the OX40 agonist ivuxolimab. Every receptor here comes from an adult with an advanced solid tumor such as melanoma, head and neck, liver or kidney cancer.

The rearrangement joins TRBV6-1 to TRBJ2-7; 8 bases are shared with TRBD1. The CDR3 loop spans 13 amino acids. Losses at the gene ends were 4 bases for V and 2 bases for J; bases not matched to a gene: 1. The germline V gene encodes CDR1 MNHNS and CDR2 SASEGT. The CDR3 loop is CASSGTGTYEQYF. The CDR3 DNA reads as TGTGCCAGCAGTGGGACAGGGACCTACGAGCAGTACTTC.

The chain uses TRBV6-1 and TRBJ2-7, with D unclear. V was pared by 0 bases and J by 2 bases, with 14 bases between. The CDR3 has 16 residues. The germline V gene has CDR1 MNHNS and CDR2 SASEGT. CDR3 residues: CASSEALQGSPYEQYF. The CDR3 coding sequence is TGTGCCAGCAGTGAAGCGCTTCAAGGGTCCCCCTACGAGCAGTACTTC.

This rearrangement joins TRBV12-2 to TRBJ1-5. TRBV12-2 is a pseudogene locus. CDR3 length equals 17 residues. For the CDR3, the DNA is TGTGCAAGTCGTTCAAAACCTCCTACAGCGTTCAATCAGCCCCAGCATTTT. Translated, it gives CASRSKPPTAFNQPQHF.

The genes are TRBV28 and TRBJ1-3; a possible D gene is TRBD1 (5 bases). The CDR3 is made up of 14 amino acids. V lost 4 bases, J lost 1 base, and 8 bases lay in between. The V gene's germline CDR1 is MDHEN and CDR2 SYDVKM. The CDR3: CASSYKGSGNTIYF. Here the CDR3 DNA reads TGTGCCAGCAGTTATAAGGGGTCTGGAAACACCATATATTTT.